One sample yielded the 14 T cell receptor beta chains listed below, sequenced in a study of blood T cell repertoires in COVID-19. Here immunoSEQ multiplex PCR was the method, and the copy in TCRdb shows in-frame clones only, minus some. The sample has 45,000 to 60,000 clones; approximately 80% are singletons. The material sequenced was PBMCs or T cells enriched from blood (not recorded which). The receptors shown here come from a woman between 50 and 59 years old with acute COVID-19.

CDR3 protein: CASSLGQGNEAFF. CDR3 DNA sequence: TGTGCCAGCAGCTTAGGGCAGGGGAATGAAGCTTTCTTT. The gene calls are TRBV7-2 and TRBJ1-1; a possible D gene is TRBD1 (6 bases). Germline V lookup: CDR1 SGHTA, CDR2 FQGNSA. The CDR3 runs 13 residues. V was shortened by 1 base and J by 7 bases, with 10 bases between the two germline ends.

This chain connects TRBV7-2 to TRBJ2-7, with 11 bases that match TRBD2. The CDR3 extends over 15 amino acids. From germline, CDR1 is SGHTA and CDR2 FQGNSA. The J segment lost 4 bases and the V segment lost 5 bases, leaving 7 bases of the junction unmatched. The CDR3 loop reads CASSASGGLQYEQYF. The CDR3 nucleotides are TGTGCCAGCAGCGCTAGCGGGGGGTTACAATACGAGCAGTACTTC.

This sequence joins TRBV6-1 and TRBJ2-3, with D possibly TRBD2 on 6 matching bases. V was cut by 3 bases and J by 7 bases, with 26 bases left in between. Per the germline V gene, CDR1 is MNHNS and CDR2 is SASEGT. The CDR3 has 18 residues. The CDR3 region is CASSEGVPGSGQVYTQYF. CDR3 DNA sequence: TGTGCCAGCAGTGAGGGGGTCCCGGGTAGCGGACAAGTCTATACGCAGTATTTT.

The V and J genes are TRBV18 and TRBJ1-2, with 12 positions matching TRBD1. The germline CDR1 and CDR2 sequences are KGHSH and LQKENI. The CDR3 runs 14 residues. The V gene end was trimmed by 5 bases and the J gene end by 6 bases; junction bases not matched to a gene: 4. For the CDR3, the DNA is TGTGCCAGCTCAATCGGGACAGGGGGCGATGGCTACACCTTC. Its protein is CASSIGTGGDGYTF.

This clone has just one count. The CDR3 spells CASSYSSGNYGYTF. The CDR3 DNA is TGTGCCAGCAGTTACTCATCCGGGAACTATGGCTACACCTTC. The V gene is TRBV6-6, the J gene TRBJ1-2, with D hard to call. Between the trimmed V and J ends, which lost 0 bases and 2 bases, there was a span of 7 bases. This CDR3 has 14 residues. Per germline, CDR1 MNHNY and CDR2 SVGAGI (reference sequence).

The gene calls are TRBV5-5 and TRBJ1-2, with 8 bases matching TRBD1. Germline values: CDR1 SGHKS, CDR2 YYEKEE (reference sequence). Unmatched junction bases numbered 8, after V lost 2 bases and J lost 8 bases. The length of the CDR3 is 14 residues. The CDR3 is CASSLPPDRGGYTF. DNA for the CDR3: TGTGCCAGCAGCTTACCCCCCGACAGGGGAGGCTACACCTTC.

V usage is TRBV5-8 and J usage is TRBJ2-7, with TRBD1 as a possible D gene (5 bases). There are 16 residues in the CDR3. Germline V gene sequence: CDR1 SGHTS, CDR2 YDEGEE. Trimming removed 0 bases at V and 3 bases at J, with 16 bases between. CDR3 residues: CASSLDLGPLLYEQYF. Here the CDR3 DNA reads TGTGCCAGCAGCTTGGATCTGGGGCCTCTCCTCTACGAGCAGTACTTC.

The chain recombines TRBV5-1 with TRBJ2-5; perhaps TRBD2 as D (7 bases). Germline CDR1 and CDR2: SGHRS and YFSETQ. There are 15 residues in the CDR3. V lost 0 bases and J 5 bases, leaving 14 bases between the germline ends. CDR3 sequence reads: CASSLDGGGGETQYF. The CDR3, as DNA: TGCGCCAGCAGCTTGGATGGCGGGGGCGGGGAGACCCAGTACTTC.

The V call is TRBV9, the J call TRBJ2-3; 8 bases line up with TRBD1. Germline CDR1 SGDLS, CDR2 YYNGEE. CDR3 size: 18 residues. V lost 2 bases to trimming and J lost 0 bases; unmatched junction nucleotides: 11. The CDR3 DNA reads as TGTGCCAGCAGCGTCCGTGGGACAGGCGGATCTAGCACAGATACGCAGTATTTT. As protein: CASSVRGTGGSSTDTQYF. The full variable domain, in which reference TRBV9 and TRBJ2-3 provide the parts outside the CDR3, is DSGVTQTPKHLITATGQRVTLRCSPRSGDLSVYWYQQSLDQGLQFLIQYYNGEERAKGNILERFSAQQFPDLHSELNLSSLELGDSALYFCASSVRGTGGSSTDTQYFGPGTRLTVL.

V is TRBV5-1 and J is TRBJ1-3; D might be TRBD1 (5 bases). Germline lookup yields CDR1 SGHRS and CDR2 YFSETQ. The CDR3 runs 17 residues. V gave up 2 bases and J gave up 3 bases, with 18 bases separating them. The DNA of the CDR3 is TGCGCCAGCAGCTTTGGTTCTCGGCAGGGTGGTGGAAACACCATATATTTT. Amino acids: CASSFGSRQGGGNTIYF.

The chain couples TRBV15 to TRBJ1-2; D ambiguous. The CDR3 runs to 13 residues. The germline V gene encodes CDR1 LNHNV and CDR2 YYDKDF (reference sequence). The V and J ends lost 1 base and 5 bases respectively, with 8 bases between them. CDR3 sequence: CATSRALLYGYTF. CDR3 nucleotide sequence: TGTGCCACCAGCAGAGCCTTACTGTATGGCTACACCTTC. Complete variable domain (other parts from reference TRBV15 and TRBJ1-2): DAMVIQNPRYQVTQFGKPVTLSCSQTLNHNVMYWYQQKSSQAPKLLFHYYDKDFNNEADTPDNFQSRRPNTSFCFLDIRSPGLGDTAMYLCATSRALLYGYTFGSGTRLTVV.

The rearrangement joins TRBV5-6 to TRBJ1-3; D gene unclear. The CDR3 runs to 13 residues. Germline assignment: CDR1 SGHDT and CDR2 YYEEEE. Between the trimmed V and J ends, which lost 3 bases and 5 bases, there was a span of 9 bases. CDR3 region: CASSSYRRNTIYF. The CDR3 DNA is TGTGCCAGCAGCTCCTATAGAAGAAACACCATATATTTT.

V gene TRBV4-1 combines with J gene TRBJ1-3, with D unclear. CDR1 is MGHRA, CDR2 YSYEKL, per germline. The length of the CDR3 is 15 residues. The V gene lost 0 bases and the J gene lost 4 bases, with 10 bases spanning the gap. CDR3 loop: CASSQDSSGGNTIYF. The CDR3 DNA follows: TGCGCCAGCAGCCAAGATTCATCCGGGGGAAACACCATATATTTT.

This chain's CDR3 is CASSPWTGDYEQYF. The CDR3 nucleotides are TGTGCCAGCAGTCCCTGGACAGGAGACTACGAGCAGTACTTC. The chain uses TRBV27 and TRBJ2-7, with TRBD1 matching 7 bases. Germline trimming cut 5 bases from V and 3 bases from J; bases unmatched to any gene: 7. The CDR3 totals 14 residues. CDR1 MNHEY and CDR2 SMNVEV come from the germline V gene (reference sequence).